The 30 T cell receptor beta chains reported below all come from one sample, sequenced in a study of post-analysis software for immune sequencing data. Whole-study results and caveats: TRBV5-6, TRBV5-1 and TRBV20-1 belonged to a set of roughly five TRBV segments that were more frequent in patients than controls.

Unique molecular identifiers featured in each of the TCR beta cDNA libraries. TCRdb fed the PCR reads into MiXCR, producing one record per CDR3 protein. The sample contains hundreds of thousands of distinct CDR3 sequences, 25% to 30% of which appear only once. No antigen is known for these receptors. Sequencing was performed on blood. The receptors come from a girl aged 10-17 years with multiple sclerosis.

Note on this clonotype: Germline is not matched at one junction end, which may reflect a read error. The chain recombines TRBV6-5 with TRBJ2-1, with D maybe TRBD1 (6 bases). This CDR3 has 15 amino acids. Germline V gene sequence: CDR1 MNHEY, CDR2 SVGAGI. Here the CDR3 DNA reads TGTGCCACCACACGGGGCAGGGGACGAGGAAATGGGCAGTTCTTC. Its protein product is CATTRGRGRGNGQFF.

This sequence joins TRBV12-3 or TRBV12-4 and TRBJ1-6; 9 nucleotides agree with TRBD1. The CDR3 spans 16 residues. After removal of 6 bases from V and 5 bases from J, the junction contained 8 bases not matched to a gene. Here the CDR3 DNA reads TGTGCCAGCAGACCGGGACAGGGTATTGATAATTCACCCCTCCACTTT. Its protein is CASRPGQGIDNSPLHF.

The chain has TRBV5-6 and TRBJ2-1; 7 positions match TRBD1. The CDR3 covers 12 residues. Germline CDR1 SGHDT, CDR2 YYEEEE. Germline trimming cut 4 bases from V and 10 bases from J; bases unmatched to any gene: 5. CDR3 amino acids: CASSETGNEQFF. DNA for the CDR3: TGTGCCAGCAGCGAGACAGGGAACGAGCAGTTCTTC.

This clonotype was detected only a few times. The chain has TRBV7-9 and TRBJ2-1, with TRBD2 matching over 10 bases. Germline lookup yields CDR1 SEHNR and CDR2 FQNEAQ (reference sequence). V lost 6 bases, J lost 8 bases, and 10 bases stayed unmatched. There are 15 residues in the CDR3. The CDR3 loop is CASRRPSGRGDEQFF. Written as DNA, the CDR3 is TGTGCCAGCAGAAGACCTAGCGGGAGAGGAGATGAGCAGTTCTTC.

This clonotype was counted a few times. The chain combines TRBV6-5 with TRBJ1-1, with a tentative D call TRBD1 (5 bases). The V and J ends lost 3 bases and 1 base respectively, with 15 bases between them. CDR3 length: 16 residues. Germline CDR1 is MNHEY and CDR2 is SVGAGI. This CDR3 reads CASSYNSAGANTEAFF. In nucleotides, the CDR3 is TGTGCCAGCAGTTATAATTCGGCCGGGGCGAACACTGAAGCTTTCTTT.

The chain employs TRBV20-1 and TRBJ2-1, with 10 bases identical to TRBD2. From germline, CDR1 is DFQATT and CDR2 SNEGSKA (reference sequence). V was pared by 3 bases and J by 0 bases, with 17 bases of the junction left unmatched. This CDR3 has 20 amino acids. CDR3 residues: CSASTASGGPHLPSYNEQFF. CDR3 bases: TGCAGTGCTAGTACAGCTAGCGGGGGACCACACCTTCCCTCCTACAATGAGCAGTTCTTC.

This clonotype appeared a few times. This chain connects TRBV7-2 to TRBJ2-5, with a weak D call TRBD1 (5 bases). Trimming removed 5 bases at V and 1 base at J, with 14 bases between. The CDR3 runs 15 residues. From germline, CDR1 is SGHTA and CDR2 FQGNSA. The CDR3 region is CASSPVAQGQETQYF. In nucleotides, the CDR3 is TGTGCCAGCAGCCCCGTCGCGCAGGGCCAAGAGACCCAGTACTTC.

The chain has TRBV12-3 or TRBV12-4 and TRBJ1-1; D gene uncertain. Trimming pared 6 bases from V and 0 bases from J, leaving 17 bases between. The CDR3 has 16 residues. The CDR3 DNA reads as TGTGCCAGCAGACTGAATACTCCGTTCATGAACACTGAAGCTTTCTTT. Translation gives CASRLNTPFMNTEAFF.

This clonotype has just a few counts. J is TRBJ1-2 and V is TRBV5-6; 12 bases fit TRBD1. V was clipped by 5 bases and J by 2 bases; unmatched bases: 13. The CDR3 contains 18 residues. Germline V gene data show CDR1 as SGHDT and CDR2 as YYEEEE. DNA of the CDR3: TGTGCCAGCAGGACCATCTGGGACAGGGGGCGCGGCAACTATGGCTACACCTTC. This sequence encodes CASRTIWDRGRGNYGYTF.

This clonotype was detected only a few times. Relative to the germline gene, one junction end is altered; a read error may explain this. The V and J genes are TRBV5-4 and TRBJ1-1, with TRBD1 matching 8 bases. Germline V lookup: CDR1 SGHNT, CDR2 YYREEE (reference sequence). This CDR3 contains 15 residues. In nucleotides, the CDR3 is TGTGCCAGCAGTTTGGACAGGGAGGAGTGGACTGAAGCTTTCTTT. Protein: CASSLDREEWTEAFF.

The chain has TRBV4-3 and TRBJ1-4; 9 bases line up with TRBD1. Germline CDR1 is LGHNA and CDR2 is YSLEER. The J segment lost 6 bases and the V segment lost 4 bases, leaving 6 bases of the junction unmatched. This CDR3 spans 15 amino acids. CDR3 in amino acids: CASSPRDRDYEKLFF. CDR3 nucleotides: TGCGCCAGCAGCCCCCGGGACAGGGACTATGAAAAACTGTTTTTT.

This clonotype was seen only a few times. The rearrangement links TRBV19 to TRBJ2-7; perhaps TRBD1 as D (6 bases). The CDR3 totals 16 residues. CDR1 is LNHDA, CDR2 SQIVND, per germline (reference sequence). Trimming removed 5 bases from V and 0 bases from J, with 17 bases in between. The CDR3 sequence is CASSQSRGPSSYEQYF. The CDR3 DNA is TGTGCCAGTAGTCAGAGCAGGGGTCCCAGCTCCTACGAGCAGTACTTC.

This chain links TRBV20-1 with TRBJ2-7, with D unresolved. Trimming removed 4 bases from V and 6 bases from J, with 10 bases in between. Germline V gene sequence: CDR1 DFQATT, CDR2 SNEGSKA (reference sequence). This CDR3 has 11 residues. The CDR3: CSAKFLGEQYF. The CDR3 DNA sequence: TGCAGTGCTAAATTTTTGGGCGAGCAGTACTTC.

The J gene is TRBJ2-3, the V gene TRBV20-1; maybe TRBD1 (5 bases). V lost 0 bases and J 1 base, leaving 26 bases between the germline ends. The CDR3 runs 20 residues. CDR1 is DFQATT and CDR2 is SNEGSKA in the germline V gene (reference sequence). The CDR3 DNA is TGCAGTGCTAGAGAGGGTTTTGTAGGGGCCGATTATTCAGGCACAGATACGCAGTATTTT. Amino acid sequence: CSAREGFVGADYSGTDTQYF.

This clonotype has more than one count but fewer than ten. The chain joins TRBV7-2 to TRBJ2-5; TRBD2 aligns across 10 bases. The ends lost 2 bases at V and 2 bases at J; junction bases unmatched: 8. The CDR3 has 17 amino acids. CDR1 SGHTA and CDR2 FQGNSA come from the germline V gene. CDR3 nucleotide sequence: TGTGCCAGCAGCTTATGGCTAGCGGGGGCCATACAAGAGACCCAGTACTTC. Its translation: CASSLWLAGAIQETQYF.

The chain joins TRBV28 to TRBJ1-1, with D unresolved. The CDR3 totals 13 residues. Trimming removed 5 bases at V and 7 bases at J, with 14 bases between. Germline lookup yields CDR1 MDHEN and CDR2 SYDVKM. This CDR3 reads CASSPLGRIEAFF. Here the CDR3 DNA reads TGTGCCAGCAGTCCACTGGGCAGGATTGAAGCTTTCTTT. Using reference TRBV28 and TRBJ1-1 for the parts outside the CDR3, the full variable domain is DVKVTQSSRYLVKRTGEKVFLECVQDMDHENMFWYRQDPGLGLRLIYFSYDVKMKEKGDIPEGYSVSREKKERFSLILESASTNQTSMYLCASSPLGRIEAFFGQGTRLTVV.

CDR3 loop: CASSFSPNEKLFF. The CDR3 DNA is TGTGCCAGCAGCTTTTCGCCTAATGAAAAACTGTTTTTT. The chain combines TRBV7-6 with TRBJ1-4; D not certain. CDR1 is SGHVS, CDR2 FNYEAQ, per germline. V lost 3 bases and J 3 bases, leaving 5 bases between the germline ends. The CDR3 extends over 13 amino acids.

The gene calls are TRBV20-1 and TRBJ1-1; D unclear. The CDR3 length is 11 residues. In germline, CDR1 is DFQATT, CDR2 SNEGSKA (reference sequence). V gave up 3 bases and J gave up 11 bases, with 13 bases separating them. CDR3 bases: TGCAGTGCTAGTGACCGGGTATTGGCTTTCTTT. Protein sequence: CSASDRVLAFF.

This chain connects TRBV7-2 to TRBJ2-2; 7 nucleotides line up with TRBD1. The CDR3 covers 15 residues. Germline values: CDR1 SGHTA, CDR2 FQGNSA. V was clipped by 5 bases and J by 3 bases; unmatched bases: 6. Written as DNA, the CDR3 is TGTGCCAGCAGCCCAACAGGGGCTGACACCGGGGAGCTGTTTTTT. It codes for CASSPTGADTGELFF.

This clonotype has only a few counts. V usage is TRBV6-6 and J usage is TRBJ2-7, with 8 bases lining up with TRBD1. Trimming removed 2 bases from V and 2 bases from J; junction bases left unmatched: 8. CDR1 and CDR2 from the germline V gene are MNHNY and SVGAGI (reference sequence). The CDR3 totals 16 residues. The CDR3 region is CASSYGFDRGAYEQYF. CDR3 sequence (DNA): TGTGCCAGCAGTTACGGTTTTGACAGGGGAGCCTACGAGCAGTACTTC.

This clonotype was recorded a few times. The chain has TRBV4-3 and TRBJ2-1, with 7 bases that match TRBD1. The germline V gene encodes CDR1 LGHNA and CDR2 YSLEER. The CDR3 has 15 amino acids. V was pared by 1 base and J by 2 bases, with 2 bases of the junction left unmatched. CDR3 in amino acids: CASSQVGTAYNEQFF. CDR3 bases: TGCGCCAGCAGCCAAGTCGGGACAGCCTACAATGAGCAGTTCTTC.

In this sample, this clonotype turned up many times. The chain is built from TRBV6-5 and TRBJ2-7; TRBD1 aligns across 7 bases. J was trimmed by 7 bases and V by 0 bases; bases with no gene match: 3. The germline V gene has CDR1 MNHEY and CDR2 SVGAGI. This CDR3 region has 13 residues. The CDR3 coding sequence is TGTGCCAGCAGTTACTCGACAGGGCGAGAGCAGTACTTC. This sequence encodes CASSYSTGREQYF.

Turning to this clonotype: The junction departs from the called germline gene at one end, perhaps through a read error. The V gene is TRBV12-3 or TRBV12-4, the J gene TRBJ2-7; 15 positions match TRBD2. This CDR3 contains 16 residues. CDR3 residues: CATFWGLAGGVSERYF. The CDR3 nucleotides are TGTGCGACATTTTGGGGACTAGCGGGAGGTGTCAGCGAGCGGTACTTC.

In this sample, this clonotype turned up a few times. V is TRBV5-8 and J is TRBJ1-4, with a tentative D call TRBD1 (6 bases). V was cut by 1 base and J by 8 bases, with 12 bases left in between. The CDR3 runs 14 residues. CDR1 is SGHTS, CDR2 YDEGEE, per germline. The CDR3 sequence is CASSLYAGEEKLFF. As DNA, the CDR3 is TGTGCCAGCAGCTTGTACGCAGGGGAAGAAAAACTGTTTTTT.

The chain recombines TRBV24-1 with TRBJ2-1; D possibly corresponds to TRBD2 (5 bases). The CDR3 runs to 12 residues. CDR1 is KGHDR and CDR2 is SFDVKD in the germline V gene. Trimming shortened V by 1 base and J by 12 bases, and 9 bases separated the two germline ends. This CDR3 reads CATSDFRGLQFF. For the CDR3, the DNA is TGTGCCACCAGTGATTTCCGGGGATTGCAGTTCTTC.

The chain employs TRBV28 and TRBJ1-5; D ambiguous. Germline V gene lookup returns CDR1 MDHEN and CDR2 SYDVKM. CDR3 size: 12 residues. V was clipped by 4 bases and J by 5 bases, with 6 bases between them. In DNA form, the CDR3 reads TGTGCCAGCAGTTGGGATCATCAGCCCCAGCATTTT. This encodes CASSWDHQPQHF.

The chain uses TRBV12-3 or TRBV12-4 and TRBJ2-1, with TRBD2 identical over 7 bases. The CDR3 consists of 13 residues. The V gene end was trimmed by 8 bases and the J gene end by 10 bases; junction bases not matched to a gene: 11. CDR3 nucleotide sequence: TGTGCCAGCGGGGGAGGGCCCGTGAGCGAGCAGTTCTTC. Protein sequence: CASGGGPVSEQFF.

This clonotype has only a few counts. The CDR3 DNA sequence: TGTGCCAGCACCCCGTCTATGGCCGTTGAGCAGTTCTTC. Translation: CASTPSMAVEQFF. This chain links TRBV11-1 with TRBJ2-1; D is undetermined. Between the trimmed V and J ends, which lost 7 bases and 9 bases, there was a span of 16 bases. The CDR3 loop spans 13 amino acids. Germline lookup yields CDR1 SGHAT and CDR2 FQDESV (reference sequence).

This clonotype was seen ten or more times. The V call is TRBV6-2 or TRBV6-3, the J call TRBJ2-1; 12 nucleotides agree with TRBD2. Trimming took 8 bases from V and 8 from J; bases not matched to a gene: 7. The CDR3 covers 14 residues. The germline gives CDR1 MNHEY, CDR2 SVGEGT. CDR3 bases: TGTGCCAGCCAGACTAGCGGGAGTGTAGATGAGCAGTTCTTC. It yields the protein CASQTSGSVDEQFF.

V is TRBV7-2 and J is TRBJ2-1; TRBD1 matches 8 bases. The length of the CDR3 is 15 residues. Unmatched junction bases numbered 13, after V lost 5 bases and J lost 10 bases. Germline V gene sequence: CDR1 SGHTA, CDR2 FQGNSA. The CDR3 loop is CASSIPSGQAPEQFF. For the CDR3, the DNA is TGTGCCAGCAGCATACCCTCGGGACAGGCCCCCGAGCAGTTCTTC.